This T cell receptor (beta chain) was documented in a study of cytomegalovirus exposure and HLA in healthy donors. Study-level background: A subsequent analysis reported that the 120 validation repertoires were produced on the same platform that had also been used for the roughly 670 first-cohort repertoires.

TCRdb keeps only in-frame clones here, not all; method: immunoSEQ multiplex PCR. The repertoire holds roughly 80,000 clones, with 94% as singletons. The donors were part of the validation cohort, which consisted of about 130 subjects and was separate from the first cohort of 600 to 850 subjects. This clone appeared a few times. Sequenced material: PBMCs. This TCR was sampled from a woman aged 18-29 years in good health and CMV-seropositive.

CDR3 bases: TGCAGCGTTGGACTAGCAGAGGGGAGTGAGCAGTTCTTC. Protein sequence: CSVGLAEGSEQFF. The chain is built from TRBV29-1 and TRBJ2-1; 7 nucleotides match TRBD2. The trim removed 4 bases at V and 9 bases at J, leaving 9 bases unmatched. The CDR3 spans 13 residues. Germline CDR1 SQVTM, CDR2 ANQGSEA.